This TCR beta chain was obtained from a study of blood T cell repertoires in COVID-19. Per the study methods: Reference gene primers were amplified, and this amplification served to estimate nucleated cell counts. Clones were read by immunoSEQ multiplex PCR, and TCRdb kept only the in-frame ones, dropping some. From that table come the V and J calls and clone size; the DNA was used to work out D and trimming. Here the sample spans about 120,000 clones, 75% to 90% being singletons. Germline CDR1 reads GTSNPN; CDR2 reads SVGIG (reference sequence). V lost 5 bases and J lost 7; bases outside the gene matches: 6. The CDR3 covers 13 residues. This clone occurred once.

The source is a human donor with acute or convalescent COVID-19. The donor label of this sample is uncertain. The chain has TRBV30 and TRBJ2-1; TRBD1 matches at 9 bases. Sequenced material: peripheral blood. In DNA, the CDR3 is TGTGCCTGGGATGGGACAGGGAGTAATGAGCAGTTCTTC. This codes for CAWDGTGSNEQFF.